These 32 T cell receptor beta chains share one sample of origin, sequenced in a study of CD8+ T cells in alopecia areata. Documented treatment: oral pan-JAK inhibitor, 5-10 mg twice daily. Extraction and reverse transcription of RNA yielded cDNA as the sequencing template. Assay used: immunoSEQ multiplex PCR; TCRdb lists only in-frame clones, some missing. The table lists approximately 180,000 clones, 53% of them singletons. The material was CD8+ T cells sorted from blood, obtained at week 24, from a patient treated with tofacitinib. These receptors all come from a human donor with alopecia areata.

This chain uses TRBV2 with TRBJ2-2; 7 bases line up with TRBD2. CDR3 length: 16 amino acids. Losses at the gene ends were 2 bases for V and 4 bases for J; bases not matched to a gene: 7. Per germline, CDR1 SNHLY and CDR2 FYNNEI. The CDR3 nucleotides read TGTGCCAGCAGTGAAATAGCGGGTCACGCCACCGGGGAGCTGTTTTTT. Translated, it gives CASSEIAGHATGELFF.

CDR3 sequence (DNA): TGTGCCAGCAGCCAAACTAGCGGGGGAGTCGGGGAGCTGTTTTTT. Translated, it gives CASSQTSGGVGELFF. This rearrangement joins TRBV14 to TRBJ2-2, with 11 bases fitting TRBD2. This CDR3 region has 15 residues. Germline V lookup: CDR1 SGHDN, CDR2 FVKESK. Trimming cost V 2 bases and J 7 bases; bases outside gene matches: 3.

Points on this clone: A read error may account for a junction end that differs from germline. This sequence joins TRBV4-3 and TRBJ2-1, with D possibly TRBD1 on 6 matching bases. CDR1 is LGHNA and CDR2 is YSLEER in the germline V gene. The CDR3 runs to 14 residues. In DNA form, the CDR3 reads TGCGCCAGCAGCCAAGATCAGGGGTACACTGAGCAGTTCTTC. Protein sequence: CASSQDQGYTEQFF.

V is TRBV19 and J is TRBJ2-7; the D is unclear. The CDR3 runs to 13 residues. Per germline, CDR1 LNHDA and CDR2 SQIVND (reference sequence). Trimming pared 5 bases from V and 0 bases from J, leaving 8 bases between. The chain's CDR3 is CASSLTLSYEQYF. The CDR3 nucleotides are TGTGCCAGTAGTTTGACTCTCTCCTACGAGCAGTACTTC. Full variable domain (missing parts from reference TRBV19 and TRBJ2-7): DGGITQSPKYLFRKEGQNVTLSCEQNLNHDAMYWYRQDPGQGLRLIYYSQIVNDFQKGDIAEGYSVSREKKESFPLTVTSAQKNPTAFYLCASSLTLSYEQYFGPGTRLTVT.

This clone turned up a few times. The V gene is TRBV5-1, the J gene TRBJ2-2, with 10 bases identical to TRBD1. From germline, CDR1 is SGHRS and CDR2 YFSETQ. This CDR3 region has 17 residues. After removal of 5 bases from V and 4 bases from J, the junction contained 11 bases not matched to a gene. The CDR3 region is CASSPRTGGLGTGELFF. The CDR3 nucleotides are TGCGCCAGCAGTCCCCGGACAGGGGGACTCGGCACCGGGGAGCTGTTTTTT.

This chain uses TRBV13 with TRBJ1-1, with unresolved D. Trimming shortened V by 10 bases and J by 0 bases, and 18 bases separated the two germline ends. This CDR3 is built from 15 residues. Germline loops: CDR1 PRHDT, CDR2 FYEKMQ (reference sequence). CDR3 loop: CATRLTNNLNTEAFF. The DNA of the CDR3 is TGTGCCACCAGGCTCACCAATAATCTGAACACTGAAGCTTTCTTT.

The CDR3 loop is CASSLALGAGQPQHF. The CDR3 DNA follows: TGTGCCAGCAGCTTAGCGCTGGGTGCGGGTCAGCCCCAGCATTTT. The gene calls are TRBV7-2 and TRBJ1-5, with D uncertain. Germline loops: CDR1 SGHTA, CDR2 FQGNSA. The CDR3 is 15 residues long. Between the trimmed V and J ends, which lost 0 bases and 6 bases, there was a span of 12 bases.

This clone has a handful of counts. CDR3 loop: CSVPGRDGLHGYTF. The CDR3 bases are TGCAGCGTCCCTGGCCGCGACGGTCTCCATGGCTACACCTTC. The chain combines TRBV29-1 with TRBJ1-2; D not certain. CDR1 and CDR2 (germline): SQVTM, ANQGSEA. CDR3 length: 14 residues. The V gene lost 6 bases and the J gene lost 6 bases, with 20 bases spanning the gap.

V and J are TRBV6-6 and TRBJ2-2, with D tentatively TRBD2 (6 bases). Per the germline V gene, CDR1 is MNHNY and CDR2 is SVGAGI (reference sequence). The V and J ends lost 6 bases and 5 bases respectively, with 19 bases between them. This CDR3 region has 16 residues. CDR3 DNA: TGTGCCAGCAGCAAGGGACTCCACCCTTCGACCGGGGAGCTGTTTTTT. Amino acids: CASSKGLHPSTGELFF.

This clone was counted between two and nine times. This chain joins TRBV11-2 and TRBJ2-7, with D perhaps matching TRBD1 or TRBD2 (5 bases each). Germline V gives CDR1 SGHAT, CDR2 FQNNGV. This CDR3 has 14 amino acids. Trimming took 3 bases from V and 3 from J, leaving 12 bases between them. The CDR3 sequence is CASSFEGDGYEQYF. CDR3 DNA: TGTGCCAGCAGCTTTGAAGGGGACGGCTACGAGCAGTACTTC.

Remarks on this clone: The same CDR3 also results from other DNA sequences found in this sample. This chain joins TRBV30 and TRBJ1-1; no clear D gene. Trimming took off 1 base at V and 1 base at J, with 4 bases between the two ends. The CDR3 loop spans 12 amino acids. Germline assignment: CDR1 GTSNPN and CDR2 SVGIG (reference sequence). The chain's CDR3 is CAWSASNTEAFF. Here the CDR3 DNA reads TGTGCCTGGAGTGCCTCGAACACTGAAGCTTTCTTT.

The CDR3 protein is CASSLSQNTEAFF. CDR3 nucleotides: TGTGCCAGCAGCTTATCTCAGAACACTGAAGCTTTCTTT. This chain links TRBV7-3 with TRBJ1-1; D call uncertain. V dropped 2 bases and J dropped 1 base, with 5 bases sitting between them. Germline V gene lookup returns CDR1 SGHTA and CDR2 FQGTGA. CDR3 length: 13 residues. Full variable domain (missing parts from reference TRBV7-3 and TRBJ1-1): GAGVSQTPSNKVTEKGKYVELRCDPISGHTALYWYRQSLGQGPEFLIYFQGTGAADDSGLPNDRFFAVRPEGSVSTLKIQRTERGDSAVYLCASSLSQNTEAFFGQGTRLTVV.

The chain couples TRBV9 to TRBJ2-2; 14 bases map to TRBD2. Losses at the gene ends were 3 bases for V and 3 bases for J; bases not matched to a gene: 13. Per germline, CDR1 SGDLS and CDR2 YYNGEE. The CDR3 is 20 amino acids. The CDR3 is CASSGSGTSGGHEHTGELFF. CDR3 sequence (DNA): TGTGCCAGCAGCGGATCCGGGACTAGCGGGGGACATGAACACACCGGGGAGCTGTTTTTT.

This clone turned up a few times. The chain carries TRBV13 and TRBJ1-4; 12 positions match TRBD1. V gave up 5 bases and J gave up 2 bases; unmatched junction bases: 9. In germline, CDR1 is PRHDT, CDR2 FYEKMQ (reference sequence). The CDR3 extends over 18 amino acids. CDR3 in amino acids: CASSAAGTGGATNEKLFF. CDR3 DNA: TGTGCCAGCAGCGCCGCCGGGACAGGGGGCGCGACTAATGAAAAACTGTTTTTT.

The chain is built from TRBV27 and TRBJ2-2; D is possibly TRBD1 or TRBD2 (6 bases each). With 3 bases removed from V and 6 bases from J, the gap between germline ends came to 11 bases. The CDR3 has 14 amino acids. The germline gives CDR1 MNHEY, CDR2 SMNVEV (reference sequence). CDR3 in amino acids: CASSLRGAAGELFF. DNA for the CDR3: TGTGCCAGCAGTTTGAGGGGGGCGGCCGGGGAGCTGTTTTTT.

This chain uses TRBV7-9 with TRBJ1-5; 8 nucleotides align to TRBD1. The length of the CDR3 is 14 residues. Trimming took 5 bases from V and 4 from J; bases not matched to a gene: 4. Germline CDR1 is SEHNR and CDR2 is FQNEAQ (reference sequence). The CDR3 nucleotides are TGTGCCAGCAGCGGGACAGGCGCTAATCAGCCCCAGCATTTT. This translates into CASSGTGANQPQHF.

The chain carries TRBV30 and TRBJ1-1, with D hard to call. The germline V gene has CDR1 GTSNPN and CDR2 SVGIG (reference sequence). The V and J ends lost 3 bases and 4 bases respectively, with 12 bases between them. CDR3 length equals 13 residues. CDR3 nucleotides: TGTGCCTGGAGAGTCACAAGCACCACTGAAGCTTTCTTT. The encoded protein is CAWRVTSTTEAFF.

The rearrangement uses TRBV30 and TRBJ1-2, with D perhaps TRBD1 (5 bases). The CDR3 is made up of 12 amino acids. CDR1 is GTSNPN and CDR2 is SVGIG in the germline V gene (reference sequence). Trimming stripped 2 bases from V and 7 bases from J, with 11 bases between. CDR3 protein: CAWSPTATGYTF. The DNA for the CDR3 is TGTGCCTGGAGTCCGACAGCCACTGGCTACACCTTC. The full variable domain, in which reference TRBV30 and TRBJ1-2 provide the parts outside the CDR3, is SQTIHQWPATLVQPVGSPLSLECTVEGTSNPNLYWYRQAAGRGLQLLFYSVGIGQISSEVPQNLSASRPQDRQFILSSKKLLLSDSGFYLCAWSPTATGYTFGSGTRLTVV.

The CDR3 spells CASSLSAYVPQHF. The DNA for the CDR3 is TGTGCCAGCAGTTTATCAGCGTACGTGCCCCAGCATTTT. The chain carries TRBV27 and TRBJ1-5; D is unresolved. Germline V gives CDR1 MNHEY, CDR2 SMNVEV (reference sequence). V was shortened by 0 bases and J by 9 bases, with 9 bases between the two germline ends. CDR3 size: 13 residues.

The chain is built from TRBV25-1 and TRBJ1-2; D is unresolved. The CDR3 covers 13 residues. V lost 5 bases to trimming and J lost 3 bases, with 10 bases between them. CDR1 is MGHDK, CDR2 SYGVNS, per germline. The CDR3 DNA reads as TGTGCCAGCAGTCGCGTTACTGACTATGGCTACACCTTC. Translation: CASSRVTDYGYTF.

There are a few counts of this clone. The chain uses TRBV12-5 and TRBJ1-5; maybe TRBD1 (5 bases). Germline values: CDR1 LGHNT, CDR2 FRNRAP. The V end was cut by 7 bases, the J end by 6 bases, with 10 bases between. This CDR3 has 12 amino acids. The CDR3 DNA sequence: TGTGCTAGTGCCATGGGGGGTCAGCCCCAGCATTTT. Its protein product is CASAMGGQPQHF. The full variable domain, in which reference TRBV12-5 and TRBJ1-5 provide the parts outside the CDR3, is DARVTQTPRHKVTEMGQEVTMRCQPILGHNTVFWYRQTMMQGLELLAYFRNRAPLDDSGMPKDRFSAEMPDATLATLKIQPSEPRDSAVYFCASAMGGQPQHFGDGTRLSIL.

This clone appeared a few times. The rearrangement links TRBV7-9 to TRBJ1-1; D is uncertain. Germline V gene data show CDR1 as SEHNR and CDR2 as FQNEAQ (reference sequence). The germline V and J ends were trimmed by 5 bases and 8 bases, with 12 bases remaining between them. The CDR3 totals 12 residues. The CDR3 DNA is TGTGCCAGCAGCACTGACCTGGGGGAAGCTTTCTTT. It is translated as CASSTDLGEAFF.

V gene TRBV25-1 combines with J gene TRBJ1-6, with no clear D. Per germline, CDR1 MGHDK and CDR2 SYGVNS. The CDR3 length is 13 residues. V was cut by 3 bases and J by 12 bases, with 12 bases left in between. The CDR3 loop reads CASSDAYSRPLHF. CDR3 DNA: TGTGCCAGCAGTGACGCATATTCAAGACCCCTCCACTTT.

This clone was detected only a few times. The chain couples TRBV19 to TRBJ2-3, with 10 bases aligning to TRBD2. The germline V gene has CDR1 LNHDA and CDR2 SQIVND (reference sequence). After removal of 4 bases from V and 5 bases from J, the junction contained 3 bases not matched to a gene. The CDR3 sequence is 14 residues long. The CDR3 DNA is TGTGCCAGTAGTACTAGCGGGGGAAGAGATACGCAGTATTTT. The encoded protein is CASSTSGGRDTQYF.

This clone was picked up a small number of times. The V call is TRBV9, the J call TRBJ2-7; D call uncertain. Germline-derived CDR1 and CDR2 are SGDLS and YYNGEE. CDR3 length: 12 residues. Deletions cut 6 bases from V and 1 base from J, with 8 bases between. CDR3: CASKGFSYEQYF. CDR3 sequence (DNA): TGTGCCAGCAAGGGTTTTTCCTACGAGCAGTACTTC.

In DNA, the CDR3 is TGTGCCAGCAGCGAAGTCTCCTTTCCGGGGCAGTACTTC. Its protein product is CASSEVSFPGQYF. V usage is TRBV25-1 and J usage is TRBJ2-7; D call uncertain. Germline V gene lookup returns CDR1 MGHDK and CDR2 SYGVNS. Trimming took 6 bases from V and 9 from J, leaving 18 bases between them. There are 13 residues in the CDR3.

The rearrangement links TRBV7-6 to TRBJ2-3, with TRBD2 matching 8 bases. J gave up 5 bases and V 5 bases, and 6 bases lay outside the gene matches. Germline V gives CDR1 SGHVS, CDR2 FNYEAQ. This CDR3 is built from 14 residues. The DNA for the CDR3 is TGTGCCAGCAGCCCGGGGGGGGCCGGAGATACGCAGTATTTT. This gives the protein CASSPGGAGDTQYF.

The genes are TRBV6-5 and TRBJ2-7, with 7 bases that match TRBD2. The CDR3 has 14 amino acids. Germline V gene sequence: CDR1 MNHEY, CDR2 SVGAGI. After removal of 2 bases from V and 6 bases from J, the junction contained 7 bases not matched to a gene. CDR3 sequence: CASSYRGGSPEQYF. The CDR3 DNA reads TGTGCCAGCAGTTACCGCGGGGGATCCCCCGAGCAGTACTTC.

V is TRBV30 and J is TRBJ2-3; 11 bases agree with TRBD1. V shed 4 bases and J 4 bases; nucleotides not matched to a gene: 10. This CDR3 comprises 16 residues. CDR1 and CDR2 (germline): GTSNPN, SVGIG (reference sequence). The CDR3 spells CAWNPGTGGFADTQYF. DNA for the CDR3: TGTGCCTGGAACCCCGGGACAGGGGGATTCGCAGATACGCAGTATTTT.

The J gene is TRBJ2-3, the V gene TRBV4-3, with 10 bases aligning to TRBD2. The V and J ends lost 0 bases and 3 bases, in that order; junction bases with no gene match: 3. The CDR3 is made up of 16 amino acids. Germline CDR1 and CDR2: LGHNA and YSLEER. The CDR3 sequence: CASSQDSGGPTDTQYF. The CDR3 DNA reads TGCGCCAGCAGCCAAGATAGCGGGGGGCCGACAGATACGCAGTATTTT.

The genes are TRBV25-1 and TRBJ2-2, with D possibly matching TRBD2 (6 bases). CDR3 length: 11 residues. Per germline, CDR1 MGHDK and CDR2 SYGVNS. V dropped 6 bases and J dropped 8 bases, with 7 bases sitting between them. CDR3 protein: CASSGGGELFF. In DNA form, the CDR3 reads TGTGCCAGCAGCGGGGGAGGGGAGCTGTTTTTT.

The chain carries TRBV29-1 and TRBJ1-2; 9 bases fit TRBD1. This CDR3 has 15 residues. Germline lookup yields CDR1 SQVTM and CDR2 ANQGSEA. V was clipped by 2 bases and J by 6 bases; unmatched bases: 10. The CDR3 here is CSVESYRTGANGYTF. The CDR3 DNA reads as TGCAGCGTTGAAAGTTATCGGACAGGGGCAAATGGCTACACCTTC.